The 4 T cell receptor beta chains below all came from one sample that was sequenced in a study of T-cell memory formation after mild COVID-19. One entry per CDR3 protein, called by TCRdb with MiXCR from the 5' RACE reads. The sample yields approximately 260,000 distinct CDR3 sequences, roughly 15% seen once. Material: PBMCs or a T cell subset sorted from them (not recorded which). These receptors came from a man aged 18-30 years who had mild COVID-19 (a few samples of this study predate the infection). Cell type and time point are not known.

This rearrangement joins TRBV7-9 to TRBJ1-2, with 9 bases aligning to TRBD1. Unmatched junction bases numbered 7, after V lost 5 bases and J lost 9 bases. Looked up from germline, CDR1 is SEHNR and CDR2 is FQNEAQ (reference sequence). CDR3 length: 13 amino acids. As DNA, the CDR3 is TGTGCCAGCAGCCGGGACAGGGCCCGCCGCTACACCTTC. This encodes CASSRDRARRYTF.

This clonotype showed up just a few times. The V call is TRBV4-3, the J call TRBJ1-6; no firm D call. Trimming stripped 6 bases from V and 0 bases from J, with 12 bases between. Germline V gene lookup returns CDR1 LGHNA and CDR2 YSLEER. The CDR3 consists of 16 residues. CDR3 DNA: TGCGCCAGCAGGCTGGACTCAAGCTCCTATAATTCACCCCTCCACTTT. Protein sequence: CASRLDSSSYNSPLHF.

J is TRBJ1-3 and V is TRBV4-1; possibly TRBD1 for D (5 bases). Germline V gene data show CDR1 as MGHRA and CDR2 as YSYEKL. There are 14 residues in the CDR3. Trimming removed 4 bases from V and 2 bases from J, with 9 bases in between. CDR3 coding DNA: TGCGCCAGCAGCCGGGGCTCAGCTGGAAACACCATATATTTT. It specifies CASSRGSAGNTIYF.

The genes are TRBV7-9 and TRBJ1-2; 11 bases are shared with TRBD1. V gave up 6 bases and J gave up 8 bases; unmatched junction bases: 8. The CDR3 sequence is 14 residues long. The germline CDR1 and CDR2 sequences are SEHNR and FQNEAQ (reference sequence). CDR3 region: CASSAGQGAWGYTF. The CDR3, as DNA: TGTGCCAGCAGTGCTGGACAGGGGGCATGGGGCTACACCTTC.